A selection of T cell receptor beta chains follows, all from one sample in a study of T cells after yellow fever vaccination. One entry per CDR3 protein, called by TCRdb with MiXCR from the 5' RACE reads. The sample records around 250,000 distinct CDR3 sequences, about 7% being singletons. This material consisted of CD4+ T cells sorted from PBMCs, taken 15 days after the yellow fever booster vaccination. These TCRs come from a man aged 25-40 years who received the YFV17D yellow fever vaccine. CDR3s include the opening cysteine and the closing phenylalanine or tryptophan. Each record gives: CDR3 protein, CDR3 DNA, CDR3 length, J gene, clone size, V gene, D gene. A D gene is named only where the DNA matches it firmly. Some rows have no size entry. The others give once, few or many, or a class for an expanded clone.

CDR3: CASKKQGATYEQYF
DNA: TGTGCCAGCAAAAAACAGGGGGCGACTTACGAGCAGTACTTC
length: 14
J: TRBJ2-7
size: many
V: TRBV12-3/TRBV12-4
D: TRBD1

CDR3: CASSIGDQPQHF
DNA: TGTGCCAGCAGCATCGGCGATCAGCCCCAGCATTTT
length: 12
J: TRBJ1-5
size: many
V: TRBV5-4
D: NA

CDR3: CASSQDSRGPYEQYF
DNA: TGCGCCAGCAGCCAAGATTCCAGAGGGCCCTACGAGCAGTACTTC
length: 15
J: TRBJ2-7
size: NA
V: TRBV4-3
D: NA

CDR3: CASRGTGGAYEQYF
DNA: TGCGCCAGCAGGGGAACTGGAGGGGCCTACGAGCAGTACTTC
length: 14
J: TRBJ2-7
size: NA
V: TRBV10-2
D: NA

CDR3: CASRQGAKPQHVDTQYF
DNA: TGCGCCAGCAGACAGGGGGCGAAGCCGCAGCACGTTGATACGCAGTATTTT
length: 17
J: TRBJ2-3
size: few
V: TRBV23-1
D: TRBD1

CDR3: CASSQSAQVVTDTQYF
DNA: TGCGCCAGCAGTCAATCGGCGCAGGTGGTCACAGATACGCAGTATTTT
length: 16
J: TRBJ2-3
size: many
V: TRBV23-1
D: NA

CDR3: CASSSSGISYNEQFF
DNA: TGTGCCAGCAGTTCCTCCGGTATCTCCTACAATGAGCAGTTCTTC
length: 15
J: TRBJ2-1
size: few
V: TRBV12-3/TRBV12-4
D: NA

CDR3: CASRLTGTYEQYF
DNA: TGTGCCAGCAGGCTGACAGGGACCTACGAGCAGTACTTC
length: 13
J: TRBJ2-7
size: many
V: TRBV12-3/TRBV12-4
D: TRBD1

CDR3: CASSPSGTTSGANVLTF
DNA: TGTGCCAGCAGTCCCTCCGGGACGACTTCTGGGGCCAACGTCCTGACTTTC
length: 17
J: TRBJ2-6
size: few
V: TRBV27
D: NA

CDR3: CASSRPGLAGVNEQFF
DNA: TGTGCCAGCAGCCGACCAGGACTAGCGGGAGTTAATGAGCAGTTCTTC
length: 16
J: TRBJ2-1
size: many
V: TRBV7-2
D: TRBD2

CDR3: CASLWAPSDNEQFF
DNA: TGCGCCAGCTTATGGGCCCCCTCCGACAATGAGCAGTTCTTC
length: 14
J: TRBJ2-1
size: few
V: TRBV10-2
D: NA

CDR3: CASSSQGLSYEQYF
DNA: TGTGCCAGCAGTTCACAGGGCCTCTCCTACGAGCAGTACTTC
length: 14
J: TRBJ2-7
size: NA
V: TRBV12-3/TRBV12-4
D: NA

CDR3: CASSPNAGKGELFF
DNA: TGCGCCAGCAGCCCCAACGCGGGGAAAGGGGAGCTGTTTTTT
length: 14
J: TRBJ2-2
size: NA
V: TRBV4-3
D: NA

CDR3: CASSSIPGTGYNEQFF
DNA: TGTGCCAGCAGCTCCATCCCCGGGACAGGGTACAATGAGCAGTTCTTC
length: 16
J: TRBJ2-1
size: NA
V: TRBV7-3
D: TRBD1

CDR3: CASSLEATSRQYF
DNA: TGTGCCAGCAGCTTGGAAGCGACTTCTAGGCAGTATTTT
length: 13
J: TRBJ2-3
size: few
V: TRBV5-6
D: NA

CDR3: CASSLEAAILNEQFF
DNA: TGTGCCAGCAGCTTAGAGGCCGCCATACTCAATGAGCAGTTCTTC
length: 15
J: TRBJ2-1
size: many
V: TRBV7-8
D: NA

CDR3: CASSSRREATYEQYF
DNA: TGTGCCAGCAGCTCCCGCCGGGAGGCCACCTACGAGCAGTACTTC
length: 15
J: TRBJ2-7
size: NA
V: TRBV13
D: TRBD2

CDR3: CSARGGDGPKNIQYF
DNA: TGCAGTGCTAGGGGGGGAGATGGCCCTAAAAACATTCAGTACTTC
length: 15
J: TRBJ2-4
size: many
V: TRBV20-1
D: NA

CDR3: CASSSRTSGTYEQYF
DNA: TGTGCCAGCAGCAGTCGGACTAGCGGAACCTACGAGCAGTACTTC
length: 15
J: TRBJ2-7
size: NA
V: TRBV7-2
D: TRBD2

CDR3: CSARDGIDEQFF
DNA: TGCAGTGCTAGAGATGGGATCGATGAGCAGTTCTTC
length: 12
J: TRBJ2-1
size: few
V: TRBV20-1
D: NA

CDR3: CASRAGTGGEQYF
DNA: TGTGCCAGCAGGGCCGGGACAGGTGGCGAGCAGTACTTC
length: 13
J: TRBJ2-7
size: few
V: TRBV2
D: TRBD1

CDR3: CASSLVAGGLAGGGNEQFF
DNA: TGTGCCAGCAGCTTAGTGGCGGGAGGACTAGCGGGAGGGGGGAATGAGCAGTTCTTC
length: 19
J: TRBJ2-1
size: few
V: TRBV11-2
D: TRBD2

CDR3: CATHTRQGRNTGELFF
DNA: TGTGCCACCCACACCAGACAGGGGCGGAACACCGGGGAGCTGTTTTTT
length: 16
J: TRBJ2-2
size: few
V: TRBV19
D: TRBD1

CDR3: CSVSGRQDYNEQFF
DNA: TGCAGCGTTAGCGGGAGACAGGACTACAATGAGCAGTTCTTC
length: 14
J: TRBJ2-1
size: few
V: TRBV29-1
D: TRBD2

CDR3: CASSSTRVDTQYF
DNA: TGTGCCAGCAGCAGCACTAGGGTAGATACGCAGTATTTT
length: 13
J: TRBJ2-3
size: NA
V: TRBV7-2
D: NA

CDR3: CASSQGLALTEQFF
DNA: TGTGCCAGCAGTCAGGGACTAGCGCTAACAGAGCAGTTCTTC
length: 14
J: TRBJ2-1
size: many
V: TRBV12-3/TRBV12-4
D: TRBD2

CDR3: CASSFGGRGYTF
DNA: TGTGCCAGCAGCTTCGGGGGGCGAGGCTACACCTTC
length: 12
J: TRBJ1-2
size: many
V: TRBV7-8
D: NA

CDR3: CASRKRDTGELFF
DNA: TGTGCCAGCAGAAAGCGGGATACCGGGGAGCTGTTTTTT
length: 13
J: TRBJ2-2
size: few
V: TRBV25-1
D: TRBD2

CDR3: CASSLSGLQETQYF
DNA: TGTGCCAGCAGCTTGAGCGGGCTCCAAGAGACCCAGTACTTC
length: 14
J: TRBJ2-5
size: many
V: TRBV11-2
D: NA

CDR3: CSATDRGKGTNEKLFF
DNA: TGCAGTGCCACAGACAGGGGGAAAGGGACTAATGAAAAACTGTTTTTT
length: 16
J: TRBJ1-4
size: few
V: TRBV20-1
D: TRBD1

CDR3: CASSLPLVNEQFF
DNA: TGTGCCAGCAGTTTACCCTTAGTTAATGAGCAGTTCTTC
length: 13
J: TRBJ2-1
size: many
V: TRBV12-3/TRBV12-4
D: NA

CDR3: CASSQEKARYEDNTTGELFF
DNA: TGCGCCAGCAGCCAAGAGAAGGCAAGGTACGAGGACAACACCACCGGGGAGCTGTTTTTT
length: 20
J: TRBJ2-2
size: few
V: TRBV4-1
D: NA

CDR3: CASSSSPPESPQQYF
DNA: TGTGCCAGCAGCTCAAGTCCCCCAGAGTCCCCGCAGCAGTACTTC
length: 15
J: TRBJ2-7
size: many
V: TRBV7-2
D: NA

CDR3: CASSLTAFGQPQHF
DNA: TGTGCCAGCAGCTTAACGGCCTTCGGGCAGCCCCAGCATTTT
length: 14
J: TRBJ1-5
size: few
V: TRBV7-8
D: NA

CDR3: CASSLEPGLAGVGTDTQYF
DNA: TGTGCCAGCAGCTTAGAGCCGGGACTAGCGGGAGTAGGGACAGATACGCAGTATTTT
length: 19
J: TRBJ2-3
size: few
V: TRBV11-2
D: TRBD2

CDR3: CASSPLKRSNTGELFF
DNA: TGTGCCAGCAGCCCCCTGAAGCGGTCTAACACCGGGGAGCTGTTTTTT
length: 16
J: TRBJ2-2
size: few
V: TRBV5-6
D: NA

CDR3: CASRTTSGGSEQYF
DNA: TGTGCCAGCAGGACGACTAGCGGGGGGTCCGAGCAGTACTTC
length: 14
J: TRBJ2-7
size: NA
V: TRBV6-1
D: TRBD2

CDR3: CASSATGTASYEQYF
DNA: TGTGCCAGCTCAGCAACCGGGACTGCTTCCTACGAGCAGTACTTC
length: 15
J: TRBJ2-7
size: few
V: TRBV18
D: NA

CDR3: CASSLMTILQYF
DNA: TGTGCCAGCAGCTTAATGACTATCTTGCAGTACTTC
length: 12
J: TRBJ2-7
size: NA
V: TRBV11-2
D: NA

CDR3: CASSPRRSSGRAYTQYF
DNA: TGTGCCAGCAGCCCCCGCCGGTCGAGCGGGAGGGCCTATACGCAGTATTTT
length: 17
J: TRBJ2-3
size: few
V: TRBV3-1
D: TRBD2

CDR3: CASSYRLGYEQYF
DNA: TGTGCCAGCAGTTACAGATTGGGCTACGAGCAGTACTTC
length: 13
J: TRBJ2-7
size: few
V: TRBV6-5
D: NA

CDR3: CASSFYRGPYEQYF
DNA: TGTGCCAGCAGCTTCTACAGGGGTCCATACGAGCAGTACTTC
length: 14
J: TRBJ2-7
size: many
V: TRBV7-2
D: TRBD1

CDR3: CASSVMIAGGGGTQYF
DNA: TGTGCCAGCAGCGTCATGATAGCGGGAGGAGGGGGAACGCAGTATTTT
length: 16
J: TRBJ2-3
size: many
V: TRBV9
D: TRBD2

CDR3: CASSVTGGPNEKLFF
DNA: TGTGCCAGCAGCGTGACAGGGGGCCCCAATGAAAAACTGTTTTTT
length: 15
J: TRBJ1-4
size: NA
V: TRBV9
D: TRBD1

CDR3: CASSSFMTGPSYEQYF
DNA: TGTGCCAGCAGTTCCTTCATGACAGGGCCTTCCTACGAGCAGTACTTC
length: 16
J: TRBJ2-7
size: NA
V: TRBV6-2/TRBV6-3
D: TRBD1

CDR3: CASSVVGGPKPSYEQYF
DNA: TGTGCCAGCAGTGTAGTGGGGGGACCGAAACCTTCCTACGAGCAGTACTTC
length: 17
J: TRBJ2-7
size: few
V: TRBV7-9
D: NA

CDR3: CASSWQLQPQHF
DNA: TGTGCCAGCAGTTGGCAGCTTCAGCCCCAGCATTTT
length: 12
J: TRBJ1-5
size: few
V: TRBV6-2/TRBV6-3
D: NA

CDR3: CASSRSWTGVNEQFF
DNA: TGTGCCAGCAGCCGAAGTTGGACAGGGGTGAATGAGCAGTTCTTC
length: 15
J: TRBJ2-1
size: few
V: TRBV5-5
D: TRBD1

CDR3: CASSLEEGADTQYF
DNA: TGTGCCAGCAGCTTGGAGGAAGGGGCAGATACGCAGTATTTT
length: 14
J: TRBJ2-3
size: NA
V: TRBV5-4
D: NA

CDR3: CSVGRGGQPQHF
DNA: TGCAGCGTTGGTAGGGGAGGTCAGCCCCAGCATTTT
length: 12
J: TRBJ1-5
size: NA
V: TRBV29-1
D: NA